These T cell receptor beta chains were read from a single sample in a study of blood T cell repertoires in COVID-19. Profiled with immunoSEQ multiplex PCR; TCRdb holds only in-frame clones, not every one. The data contain approximately 160,000 clones, around 83% of them singletons. The sequencing input was PBMCs or T cells enriched from blood (not recorded which). The receptor set was obtained from a woman aged 45-60 years in a cohort exposed to, infected with or recovered from COVID-19 (not recorded which). The CDR3 runs from the conserved cysteine through the conserved F or W. D genes are given only for firm matches. The size entry is marked missing in some rows and otherwise reads once, few, many or a size class.

j_call	clone_size	d_call	v_call	cdr3_nt	cdr3_aa
TRBJ1-4	NA	NA	TRBV19	TGTGCCAGTAGTATTTACGGGGGTAAGGATGAAAAACTGTTTTTT	CASSIYGGKDEKLFF
TRBJ2-1	NA	TRBD2	TRBV27	TGTGCCAGCAACATTGCGGGAGGATACAATGAGCAGTTCTTC	CASNIAGGYNEQFF
TRBJ1-2	NA	NA	TRBV30	TGTGCCTGGCGCTTCCAGGTCTATGGCTACACCTTC	CAWRFQVYGYTF
TRBJ2-1	NA	TRBD1	TRBV6-5	TGTGCCAGCAGGGACAGGGAAGTAAGGGGTGAGCAGTTCTTC	CASRDREVRGEQFF
TRBJ1-5	NA	NA	TRBV6-2/TRBV6-3	TGTGCCAGCAGTATATTCGGGGATCAGCCCCAGCATTTT	CASSIFGDQPQHF
TRBJ2-3	once	TRBD1	TRBV5-4	TGTGCCAGCAGCTTGGGGGACAGGAGCACAGATACGCAGTATTTT	CASSLGDRSTDTQYF
TRBJ1-5	once	TRBD1	TRBV28	TGTGCCAGCAGTCCAGGGACAGGGGGCGACAATCAGCCCCAGCATTTT	CASSPGTGGDNQPQHF
TRBJ1-1	NA	NA	TRBV3-1/TRBV3-2	TGTGCCAGCAGCCAGCAGGGGAACACTGAAGCTTTCTTT	CASSQQGNTEAFF
TRBJ1-5	NA	TRBD1	TRBV10-2	TGCGCCAGCAGTGGGGGGACAGGCGGGCAGCCCCAGCATTTT	CASSGGTGGQPQHF
TRBJ2-3	NA	TRBD2	TRBV29-1	TGCAGCGTTTGGGGGACTAGCGGGAGTGCGGGCACAGATACGCAGTATTTT	CSVWGTSGSAGTDTQYF
TRBJ1-6	NA	TRBD1	TRBV5-1	TGCGCCAGCAGACAGGGACAGAGCTCCTATAATTCACCCCTCCACTTT	CASRQGQSSYNSPLHF
TRBJ1-2	many	NA	TRBV12-3/TRBV12-4	TGTGCCAGCAGTTTAGCAGAGAAAGGCTACACCTTC	CASSLAEKGYTF
TRBJ2-5	NA	NA	TRBV19	TGTGCCAGTAGTACCCGGCAGGTCAACCAAGAGACCCAGTACTTC	CASSTRQVNQETQYF
TRBJ2-1	NA	TRBD1	TRBV7-8	TGTGCCAGCAGCTACGGGACAGGGGATCTAAATGAGCAGTTCTTC	CASSYGTGDLNEQFF
TRBJ2-5	NA	NA	TRBV7-3	TGTGCCAGCAGCCCCCGAGGAGCGGACTATGAAGAGACCCAGTACTTC	CASSPRGADYEETQYF
TRBJ2-3	NA	NA	TRBV28	TGTGCCAGCAATGTCAGGTGGATTTCAAGCACAGATACGCAGTATTTT	CASNVRWISSTDTQYF
TRBJ1-5	NA	NA	TRBV28	TGTGCCAGCGTGTATAGCAATCAGCCCCAGCATTTT	CASVYSNQPQHF
TRBJ2-4	NA	NA	TRBV29-1	TGCAGCGTTGAAACTGCCAAAAACATTCAGTACTTC	CSVETAKNIQYF
TRBJ2-1	NA	NA	TRBV4-1	TGCGCCAGCAGCCACCCAGTGCGCGGGGTACCATACAATGAGCAGTTCTTC	CASSHPVRGVPYNEQFF
TRBJ1-2	NA	NA	TRBV4-1	TGCGCCAGCAGCCAAGAAAGAGGCGTCCAAGGTGGCTACACCTTC	CASSQERGVQGGYTF
TRBJ1-1	NA	NA	TRBV19	TGTGCCAGTAGTGTGCCGGGTTTGAACACTGAAGCTTTCTTT	CASSVPGLNTEAFF
TRBJ1-1	NA	NA	TRBV6-1	TGTGCCAGCAGTGAACGAATAGGGGCGTGGACTGAAGCTTTCTTT	CASSERIGAWTEAFF
TRBJ2-4	NA	TRBD2	TRBV4-3	TGCGCCAGCAGCCAAGATGTTGCGAGCGGGGGGACGATAAACATTCAGTACTTC	CASSQDVASGGTINIQYF
TRBJ1-1	NA	NA	TRBV13	TGTGCCAGCAGCTTAGATATCGGGAACACTGAAGCTTTCTTT	CASSLDIGNTEAFF
TRBJ2-1	NA	TRBD1	TRBV5-5	TGTGCCAGCAGCTTGGCCGCAGGGGGTTCGGTCTATGAGCAGTTCTTC	CASSLAAGGSVYEQFF
TRBJ2-1	NA	TRBD2	TRBV5-6	TGTGCCAGCAGCGCCGGCGTAGCGGGAGGGCGCAATGAGCAGTTCTTC	CASSAGVAGGRNEQFF
TRBJ2-1	NA	NA	TRBV10-1	TGCGCCACCTCGACGGGACTGTACAATGAGCAGTTCTTC	CATSTGLYNEQFF
TRBJ2-5	NA	TRBD1	TRBV7-6	TGTGCCAGCACGAGACAGGGTTGGGAGACCCAGTACTTC	CASTRQGWETQYF
TRBJ1-4	NA	NA	TRBV6-6	TGTGCCAGCAGTGGACCCCGGGGAGGTGGGAATGAAAAACTGTTTTTT	CASSGPRGGGNEKLFF
TRBJ1-6	few	NA	TRBV7-8	TGTGCCAGCAGCTCAGGGACTGATTCACCCCTCCACTTT	CASSSGTDSPLHF
TRBJ2-5	NA	NA	TRBV7-7	TGTGCTAGCAGCTTAGACGGGTTGGAGAGCTCGACCCAGTACTTC	CASSLDGLESSTQYF
TRBJ2-5	NA	NA	TRBV19	TGTGCCAGTAGTAATGGAGGGAGCCAAGAGACCCAGTACTTC	CASSNGGSQETQYF
TRBJ2-7	NA	NA	TRBV5-4	TGTGCCACCTGGGGAGAGTTTTCGCGGGAGCAGTACTTC	CATWGEFSREQYF
TRBJ2-3	few	TRBD1	TRBV27	TGTGCCACGGGACAGGGGGATTTTAGCACAGATACGCAGTATTTT	CATGQGDFSTDTQYF
TRBJ1-5	NA	TRBD1	TRBV28	TGTGCCAGCAGTCCTGTCCCGAGGACAGGAAGCAATCAGCCCCAGCATTTT	CASSPVPRTGSNQPQHF
TRBJ1-1	few	NA	TRBV10-3	TGTGCCATCAGGGAATCGGGGGTTGAAGCTTTCTTT	CAIRESGVEAFF